The sequence of this T cell receptor beta chain was determined in a study of T cell responses to AZD1222 COVID-19 vaccine. Study as a whole: Recipients boosted at about 4 weeks or about 12 weeks are pooled. Whole-study findings and limits: Unmutated variant regions reportedly attract nearly half of all spike-specific TCRs. CD4 TCRs linked to vaccination spanned spike, dominating at 160-218 and 743-854. The sample set comprised mostly white British donors with more females, and clonal diversity was possibly underestimated.

Repertoires were generated with immunoSEQ multiplex PCR, while TCRdb's copy carries only in-frame clones and drops some. The sample includes 120,000 or so clones, around 87% seen only once; the top ten take 10%. As concerns this clone: What it binds is unknown.

This CDR3 contains 15 residues. V lost 0 bases, J lost 0 bases, and 7 bases lay in between. The germline V gene encodes CDR1 SGHNT and CDR2 YYREEE (reference sequence). The material sequenced was peripheral blood, taken on day 0 of AZD1222 vaccination. The chain uses TRBV5-4 and TRBJ1-5; D is unclear. This TCR was sampled from an adult in good health. The CDR3 loop reads CASSLGPASNQPQHF. Here the CDR3 DNA reads TGTGCCAGCAGCTTGGGCCCAGCTAGCAATCAGCCCCAGCATTTT.